Detailed here is one TCR beta chain. Its antigen is undetermined. Trimming removed 1 base at V and 0 bases at J, with 11 bases between. This CDR3 contains 16 residues. Germline V gene lookup returns CDR1 LGHNA and CDR2 YNFKEQ. TCRdb re-derived calls from the reads in MiXCR, one entry per CDR3 protein. Of some 920,000 distinct CDR3 sequences detected, approximately 31% appear once; the ten largest clones hold around 15%. This entry is derived from a study of T cell repertoires in cytomegalovirus infection. Looking at the study overall: Well-studied HLA-B-restricted CMV epitopes were used in the study alongside recently identified HLA-C-restricted ones. Indications came from public TCR beta signatures; they pointed to CMV infection and to a matching HLA type. Study observations and caveats: Clonotype analysis showed dominance of the ex vivo response by HLA-C-restricted CMV-specific TCR beta clonotypes. People with CMV and the relevant HLA were identified by cumulative public TCR beta family frequency.

The sequence was collected from a human donor in good health (CMV status not recorded). Some clones in this sample may be carry-over from other donors' samples. This specimen consisted of cultured CD8+ T cells from PBMCs, obtained from culture after CMV antigen stimulation. The chain combines TRBV4-2 with TRBJ2-3; D could derive from TRBD1 or TRBD2 (5 bases each). CDR3 nucleotide sequence: TGTGCCAGCAGCCAAGGGGACGACGCAAGCACAGATACGCAGTATTTT. Translation: CASSQGDDASTDTQYF.